This T cell receptor beta chain comes out of a study of regulatory T cells in long-lasting Graves disease. As for time point: newly diagnosed GD, antithyroid drugs for less than 3 months. The TCR library was made from RNA extracted from PBMCs. Germline lookup yields CDR1 SGHTA and CDR2 FQGNSA. CDR3 length: 11 residues. As concerns this clonotype: The likely explanation is a read error, given a far larger clone one base away.

Both iRepertoire HTBI primers and Arm-PCR of CDR3 regions were used to build the TCR beta libraries. One entry per CDR3 protein, called by TCRdb with MiXCR from the multiplex PCR reads. Among over 350,000 distinct CDR3 sequences, about 15% were seen once, and the ten largest hold about 8.3%. The same specimen was also included in a second study, on T cells in Graves' hyperthyroidism and ophthalmopathy.

The receptor was isolated from a woman between 40 and 55 years old with Graves disease. The J gene is TRBJ2-4, the V gene TRBV7-2, with 7 positions matching TRBD2. The starting material was peripheral blood mononuclear cells (PBMCs), obtained at new diagnosis, from a patient treated with antithyroid drugs. The CDR3 DNA sequence: TGTGCCAGCAGCTACGGACTAGGGAGGTTCTTC. Translated: CASSYGLGRFF. Together with reference TRBV7-2 and TRBJ2-4, the CDR3 gives the full variable domain: GAGVSQSPSNKVTEKGKDVELRCDPISGHTALYWYRQSLGQGLEFLIYFQGNSAPDKSGLPSDRFSAERTGGSVSTLTIQRTQQEDSAVYLCASSYGLGRFFGAGTRLSVL.